This TCR beta chain was captured by sequencing in a study of cytomegalovirus exposure and HLA in healthy donors. General observations from the study: The study listed under 200 cytomegalovirus-associated TCR beta chains. Analysis was carried out at a later point, and it linked a missense DCLRE1C variant to TCR beta V- and J-gene trimming.

Germline lookup yields CDR1 LNHNV and CDR2 YYDKDF (reference sequence). This CDR3 region has 12 residues. Trimming took off 0 bases at V and 9 bases at J, with 8 bases between the two ends. The study ran its PCR with 60 Vbeta and 13 Jbeta primers. The data were produced by immunoSEQ multiplex PCR, yet TCRdb's version contains in-frame clones alone and is incomplete. This table holds over 40,000 clones, about 90% found once. With regard to this clone: The antigen remains unidentified.

This rearrangement joins TRBV15 to TRBJ1-1; unclear D gene. The source is a woman between 35 and 50 years old in good health and CMV-seropositive. The sample comprised PBMCs. The CDR3 protein is CATSRDITKAFF. In DNA form, the CDR3 reads TGTGCCACCAGCAGAGATATTACAAAAGCTTTCTTT.